These T cell receptor beta chains were read from a single sample in a study of T cells in Graves' hyperthyroidism and ophthalmopathy. TCRdb re-called the multiplex PCR reads through MiXCR, storing one row per CDR3 protein. The data hold 560,000 or so distinct CDR3 sequences, with just under 20% observed a single time. Source material: blood. Receptors were obtained from a man between 40 and 49 years old with Graves' ophthalmopathy. Each CDR3 is given without its conserved first and last residue.

>TRBV20-1|TRBJ2-5
SAPSGQISH
>TRBV3-1|TRBJ1-3
ASSQGRGVSGNTIY
>TRBV2|TRBJ2-5
ASTGVGETQY
>TRBV9|TRBJ2-5
ASSVGDRGRETQY
>TRBV7-2|TRBJ1-5
ASSLRQGRNQPQH
>TRBV27|TRBJ2-3
ASSWTGTGRSNVDTQY
>TRBV4-2|TRBJ2-5
ASSQVGLSSETQY
>TRBV9|TRBJ1-2
ASSVPPDGSYGYT
>TRBV6-1|TRBJ2-7
ASSSGTNVKEQY
>TRBV4-1|TRBJ2-2
ASSKEGLSGGSGELF
>TRBV6-1|TRBJ1-2
ANRGGWLGHRQVRGYT
>TRBV5-1|TRBJ1-4
ASSLAGGDLEKLF
>TRBV11-2|TRBJ2-1
ASGYPPTGTSGRDEQF
>TRBV20-1|TRBJ1-3
SAGLNSGNTIY
>TRBV20-1|TRBJ1-6
SARDSQGAGYNSPLH
>TRBV6-5|TRBJ1-2
ASSYQPDRAYGYT
>TRBV4-2|TRBJ2-7
ASSSPQGYEQY
>TRBV20-1|-
SARTSGSGQY
>TRBV2|TRBJ2-5
ASRDPGTSTVETQY
>TRBV20-1|TRBJ2-7
SAQPDPYEQY
>TRBV19|TRBJ1-1
ASSMGMGVNTEAF
>TRBV29-1|TRBJ1-2
SVGKGDNYGYT